This TCR beta chain originates from a study of CD8 T cells in Susac syndrome. Trimming removed 5 bases from V and 4 bases from J; junction bases left unmatched: 6. CDR3 size: 14 residues. Germline V gives CDR1 SNHLY, CDR2 FYNNEI. RNA totalling about 0.5 to 1 ug underwent reverse transcription with random hexamers. MiXCR, applied by TCRdb to the immunoSEQ multiplex PCR reads, yields one record per CDR3 protein. Of 180,000 or so distinct CDR3 sequences detected, approximately 96% appear once; the ten largest clones hold approximately 0.088%. The sequenced material came from CD4+ T cells from PBMCs. The chain employs TRBV2 and TRBJ2-3, with 7 positions matching TRBD2. The clonotype was recovered from a human donor with multiple sclerosis. The CDR3 protein is CASSRIAGADTQYF. The CDR3, as DNA: TGTGCCAGCAGTCGCATAGCGGGTGCAGATACGCAGTATTTT.